Each of the 26 T cell receptor beta chains below was sequenced from the same sample in a study of blood T cell repertoires in COVID-19. This table comes from immunoSEQ multiplex PCR, and its TCRdb copy is limited to in-frame clones, with some not included. Here the sample spans 130,000 or so clones, approximately 86% being singletons. Material for sequencing was peripheral blood. Receptors originate from an older woman with acute or convalescent COVID-19.

V usage is TRBV5-1 and J usage is TRBJ2-3, with 7 bases aligning to TRBD2. Germline CDR1 reads SGHRS; CDR2 reads YFSETQ. The junction had 5 bases not matched to a gene; V was cut back by 3 bases and J by 4 bases. The CDR3 runs 14 residues. In nucleotides, the CDR3 is TGCGCCAGCAGCTCCCGGACTAGTTCAGATACGCAGTATTTT. As protein: CASSSRTSSDTQYF.

The V gene is TRBV6-5, the J gene TRBJ2-2, with TRBD2 as a possible D gene (5 bases). The V end was cut by 2 bases, the J end by 4 bases, with 8 bases between. The CDR3 spans 14 residues. CDR1 is MNHEY and CDR2 is SVGAGI in the germline V gene. CDR3 loop: CASSYRRATGELFF. The CDR3, as DNA: TGTGCCAGCAGTTACAGGCGGGCCACCGGGGAGCTGTTTTTT.

This clone has a single count. V is TRBV10-1 and J is TRBJ1-5; TRBD1 aligns across 7 bases. J gave up 1 base and V 6 bases, and 3 bases lay outside the gene matches. The germline gives CDR1 WNHNN, CDR2 SYGVQD (reference sequence). This CDR3 has 14 amino acids. The CDR3, as DNA: TGCGCCAGCAGGGACAGGAGGAGCAATCAGCCCCAGCATTTT. This codes for CASRDRRSNQPQHF.

The chain carries TRBV19 and TRBJ2-3, with D tentatively TRBD1 (5 bases). CDR3 length equals 14 residues. V was pared by 3 bases and J by 2 bases, with 9 bases between. Looked up from germline, CDR1 is LNHDA and CDR2 is SQIVND (reference sequence). CDR3 nucleotide sequence: TGTGCCAGTAGTATTCAGGGTATCACAGATACGCAGTATTTT. Translation gives CASSIQGITDTQYF. Full variable domain (remainder filled in from reference TRBV19 and TRBJ2-3): DGGITQSPKYLFRKEGQNVTLSCEQNLNHDAMYWYRQDPGQGLRLIYYSQIVNDFQKGDIAEGYSVSREKKESFPLTVTSAQKNPTAFYLCASSIQGITDTQYFGPGTRLTVL.

There are a few counts of this clone. The chain is built from TRBV7-2 and TRBJ1-2; a weak D match, TRBD1 (5 bases). CDR3 length: 14 amino acids. V lost 1 base, J lost 3 bases, and 9 bases lay in between. The germline V gene has CDR1 SGHTA and CDR2 FQGNSA. CDR3 sequence (DNA): TGTGCCAGCAGCTTAGGGACCAGGGACTATGGCTACACCTTC. It yields the protein CASSLGTRDYGYTF.

The chain couples TRBV4-3 to TRBJ2-1; 9 bases agree with TRBD2. The CDR3 has 14 amino acids. The V gene's germline CDR1 is LGHNA and CDR2 YSLEER. V shed 2 bases, J shed 9 bases, and the junction held 5 bases outside the gene matches. CDR3 coding DNA: TGCGCCAGCAGCCAATTAGCGGGGGCGAGTGAGCAGTTCTTC. It encodes CASSQLAGASEQFF.

This clone was found many times. The chain is built from TRBV7-9 and TRBJ1-2, with 7 bases aligning to TRBD1. The CDR3 runs to 13 residues. Germline V gives CDR1 SEHNR, CDR2 FQNEAQ (reference sequence). Trimming removed 8 bases from V and 1 base from J; junction bases left unmatched: 4. This CDR3 reads CASRDSLNYGYTF. The CDR3 nucleotides read TGTGCCAGCCGGGACAGCCTTAACTATGGCTACACCTTC.

V usage is TRBV10-2 and J usage is TRBJ1-3, with D hard to call. The ends were cut back, 3 bases at V and 2 bases at J, with 17 bases in the middle. The CDR3 has 17 amino acids. The V gene's germline CDR1 is WSHSY and CDR2 SAAADI. CDR3 protein: CASSDVGSPRTGNTIYF. CDR3 coding DNA: TGCGCCAGCAGTGATGTAGGATCCCCCAGGACTGGAAACACCATATATTTT.

V is TRBV30 and J is TRBJ1-1; D not resolved. Per germline, CDR1 GTSNPN and CDR2 SVGIG (reference sequence). V was pared by 0 bases and J by 9 bases, with 14 bases between. The CDR3 covers 13 residues. CDR3 DNA sequence: TGTGCCTGGAGTGTAAGAGACATCCTCAAAGCTTTCTTT. Its protein is CAWSVRDILKAFF.

J is TRBJ2-7 and V is TRBV10-2; the D is unclear. Looked up from germline, CDR1 is WSHSY and CDR2 is SAAADI. V was cut by 3 bases and J by 7 bases, with 13 bases left in between. This CDR3 region has 13 residues. The DNA for the CDR3 is TGCGCCAGCAGTGAACCTGCGAGGTATGAGCAGTACTTC. Its translation is CASSEPARYEQYF.

V is TRBV9 and J is TRBJ2-2; D gene unclear. V was trimmed by 4 bases and J by 0 bases, leaving 10 bases between them. This CDR3 is 15 amino acids long. CDR1 SGDLS and CDR2 YYNGEE come from the germline V gene. The CDR3 DNA follows: TGTGCCAGCAGCAACAGAAATGCGAACACCGGGGAGCTGTTTTTT. This sequence encodes CASSNRNANTGELFF.

This chain connects TRBV5-6 to TRBJ2-3, with 7 positions matching TRBD1. CDR1 SGHDT and CDR2 YYEEEE come from the germline V gene. Trimming removed 0 bases from V and 0 bases from J; junction bases left unmatched: 7. This CDR3 spans 17 amino acids. CDR3 amino acids: CASSLGLDRTSTDTQYF. The CDR3 nucleotides are TGTGCCAGCAGCTTGGGGTTGGACAGGACCAGCACAGATACGCAGTATTTT.

This chain connects TRBV18 to TRBJ2-5, with 9 nucleotides matching TRBD2. From germline, CDR1 is KGHSH and CDR2 LQKENI. J was trimmed by 2 bases and V by 4 bases; bases with no gene match: 8. The CDR3 covers 16 residues. Here the CDR3 reads CASSLKRLAVQETQYF. CDR3 nucleotides: TGTGCCAGCTCACTAAAGCGACTAGCGGTACAAGAGACCCAGTACTTC.

This clone was detected once. J is TRBJ2-1 and V is TRBV19, with 13 nucleotides matching TRBD2. J was trimmed by 4 bases and V by 10 bases; bases with no gene match: 7. Germline-derived CDR1 and CDR2 are LNHDA and SQIVND (reference sequence). The CDR3 sequence is 15 residues long. The CDR3 loop reads CATRPGLAGYNEQFF. Written as DNA, the CDR3 is TGTGCCACGAGACCGGGACTAGCGGGGTACAATGAGCAGTTCTTC.

This clone has a single count. The chain uses TRBV28 and TRBJ1-1, with D unresolved. CDR3 length: 12 residues. CDR1 is MDHEN, CDR2 SYDVKM, per germline. V lost 11 bases and J 3 bases, leaving 13 bases between the germline ends. The CDR3 bases are TGTGCCCGCCCAGCGGGGTACACTGAAGCTTTCTTT. Residues: CARPAGYTEAFF.

The chain is built from TRBV12-3 or TRBV12-4 and TRBJ1-5, with no clear D. CDR3 length: 13 amino acids. Trimming took 6 bases from V and 0 from J, leaving 6 bases between them. The CDR3 nucleotides read TGTGCCAGCAGATCAGATAGCAATCAGCCCCAGCATTTT. The encoded protein is CASRSDSNQPQHF.

The table lists this clone with a few counts. V is TRBV11-3 and J is TRBJ2-1, with TRBD1 matching 9 bases. The CDR3 runs 18 residues. Germline CDR1 reads SGHNT; CDR2 reads YENEEA. After removal of 1 base from V and 3 bases from J, the junction contained 10 bases not matched to a gene. CDR3 loop: CASSLGTGVTDYYNEQFF. In DNA form, the CDR3 reads TGTGCCAGCAGCTTAGGGACAGGGGTGACTGACTACTACAATGAGCAGTTCTTC.

V and J are TRBV19 and TRBJ2-3; unclear D gene. The CDR3 length is 17 residues. Germline lookup yields CDR1 LNHDA and CDR2 SQIVND (reference sequence). Between the trimmed V and J ends, which lost 4 bases and 3 bases, there was a span of 20 bases. The CDR3 DNA reads as TGTGCCAGTAGTAACCCGCTTACACTCTCCGGGACAGATACGCAGTATTTT. This gives the protein CASSNPLTLSGTDTQYF.

V is TRBV19 and J is TRBJ1-2, with D possibly being TRBD1 (5 bases). The germline V gene encodes CDR1 LNHDA and CDR2 SQIVND (reference sequence). V was shortened by 3 bases and J by 5 bases, with 22 bases between the two germline ends. The length of the CDR3 is 17 residues. CDR3: CASSIGRDGLRSYGYTF. CDR3 DNA: TGTGCCAGTAGTATCGGCAGGGATGGCCTCCGCTCTTATGGCTACACCTTC.

The CDR3 spells CASSDPGLEETQYF. For the CDR3, the DNA is TGTGCCAGCAGCGATCCGGGTCTTGAAGAGACCCAGTACTTC. The chain couples TRBV3-1 (or the pseudogene TRBV3-2) to TRBJ2-5; D remains ambiguous. There are 14 residues in the CDR3. The V end was cut by 5 bases, the J end by 3 bases, with 13 bases between. CDR1 and CDR2 from the germline V gene are LGHDT and YNNKEL (reference sequence).

The rearrangement uses TRBV5-4 and TRBJ2-7; TRBD2 matches at 8 bases. Germline trimming cut 2 bases from V and 3 bases from J; bases unmatched to any gene: 4. This CDR3 region has 14 residues. CDR1 SGHNT and CDR2 YYREEE come from the germline V gene (reference sequence). For the CDR3, the DNA is TGTGCCAGCAGCTTTTCCGGGGGGGGCTACGAGCAGTACTTC. Translated, it gives CASSFSGGGYEQYF.

CDR3 loop: CASSNRVMGGYTF. Here the CDR3 DNA reads TGTGCCAGCAGTAACAGGGTAATGGGAGGCTACACCTTC. The chain is built from TRBV2 and TRBJ1-2; maybe TRBD1 (6 bases). The CDR3 has 13 amino acids. Looked up from germline, CDR1 is SNHLY and CDR2 is FYNNEI. V shed 5 bases and J shed 8 bases, with 15 bases lying between them. Together with reference TRBV2 and TRBJ1-2, the CDR3 gives the full variable domain: EPEVTQTPSHQVTQMGQEVILRCVPISNHLYFYWYRQILGQKVEFLVSFYNNEISEKSEIFDDQFSVERPDGSNFTLKIRSTKLEDSAMYFCASSNRVMGGYTFGSGTRLTVV.

The chain is built from TRBV4-2 and TRBJ2-7; a possible D gene is TRBD2 (6 bases). V lost 2 bases to trimming and J lost 4 bases, with 15 bases between them. Germline CDR1 is LGHNA and CDR2 is YNFKEQ. The CDR3 contains 15 residues. CDR3 coding DNA: TGTGCCAGCAGCCAAACCGGGACTGTCTTTTACGAGCAGTACTTC. Translated, it gives CASSQTGTVFYEQYF.

The V and J genes are TRBV5-8 and TRBJ2-7; TRBD1 is a possible D gene (7 bases). CDR3 size: 13 residues. Trimming stripped 3 bases from V and 5 bases from J, with 12 bases between. Germline loops: CDR1 SGHTS, CDR2 YDEGEE. The CDR3: CASSWRGRNEQYF. The CDR3 DNA reads as TGTGCCAGCAGCTGGAGGGGGCGGAACGAGCAGTACTTC.

The rearrangement joins TRBV5-6 to TRBJ2-3; 7 nucleotides line up with TRBD1. Looked up from germline, CDR1 is SGHDT and CDR2 is YYEEEE. CDR3 length equals 16 residues. V dropped 5 bases and J dropped 9; count of bases not matched to a gene: 18. The CDR3, as DNA: TGTGCCAGCAGAATGTTAGGGGGCGCCCCCTCCCGAACGCAGTATTTT. Translation: CASRMLGGAPSRTQYF.

The J gene is TRBJ1-4, the V gene TRBV7-8, with 7 bases that match TRBD1. CDR3 length equals 14 residues. Germline assignment: CDR1 SGHVS and CDR2 FQNEAQ. With V trimmed by 5 bases and J by 3 bases, 3 bases remained unmatched. The CDR3 nucleotides are TGTGCCAGCAGCCGAGACAGGGCTAATGAAAAACTGTTTTTT. Protein: CASSRDRANEKLFF.